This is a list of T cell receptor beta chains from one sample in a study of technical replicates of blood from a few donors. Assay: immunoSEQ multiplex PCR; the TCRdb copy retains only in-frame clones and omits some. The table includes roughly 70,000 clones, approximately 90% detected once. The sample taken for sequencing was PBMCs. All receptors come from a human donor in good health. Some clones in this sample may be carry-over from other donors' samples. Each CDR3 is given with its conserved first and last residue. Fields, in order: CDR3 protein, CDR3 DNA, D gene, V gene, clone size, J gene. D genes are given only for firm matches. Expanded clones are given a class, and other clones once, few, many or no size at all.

cdr3_aa: CASSRSGTSLGEQFF; cdr3_nt: TGTGCCAGTAGCCGTTCGGGGACTAGCTTAGGTGAGCAGTTCTTC; d_call: TRBD2; v_call: TRBV19; clone_size: .; j_call: TRBJ2-1
cdr3_aa: CASSSSRGGELFF; cdr3_nt: TGTGCCAGCAGCTCGAGCCGAGGCGGGGAGCTGTTTTTT; d_call: .; v_call: TRBV7-6; clone_size: .; j_call: TRBJ2-2
cdr3_aa: CASSQGGYTDTQYF; cdr3_nt: TGCGCCAGCAGCCAGGGGGGATACACAGATACGCAGTATTTT; d_call: .; v_call: TRBV4-3; clone_size: .; j_call: TRBJ2-3
cdr3_aa: CSVVLAGANEQFF; cdr3_nt: TGCAGCGTTGTACTAGCGGGAGCCAATGAGCAGTTCTTC; d_call: TRBD2; v_call: TRBV29-1; clone_size: .; j_call: TRBJ2-1
cdr3_aa: CASSRRLGHTEAFF; cdr3_nt: TGCGCCAGCAGCCGAAGGCTGGGGCACACTGAAGCTTTCTTT; d_call: .; v_call: TRBV4-3; clone_size: .; j_call: TRBJ1-1
cdr3_aa: CASSGSGAYNEQFF; cdr3_nt: TGCGCCAGCAGCGGTAGCGGAGCATACAATGAGCAGTTCTTC; d_call: .; v_call: TRBV5-1; clone_size: .; j_call: TRBJ2-1
cdr3_aa: CASSQDSLANYGYTF; cdr3_nt: TGCGCCAGCAGCCAAGACTCCCTCGCTAACTATGGCTACACCTTC; d_call: .; v_call: TRBV4-1; clone_size: .; j_call: TRBJ1-2
cdr3_aa: CASKSTLASDTQYF; cdr3_nt: TGTGCCAGCAAATCAACCCTAGCGAGCGATACGCAGTATTTT; d_call: .; v_call: TRBV7-3; clone_size: .; j_call: TRBJ2-3
cdr3_aa: CASSERSSGVETQYF; cdr3_nt: TGTGCCAGCAGCGAGCGTAGTAGCGGGGTAGAGACCCAGTACTTC; d_call: TRBD2; v_call: TRBV4-2; clone_size: .; j_call: TRBJ2-5
cdr3_aa: CASSFRGAEGYTF; cdr3_nt: TGTGCCAGCAGCTTTCGGGGTGCCGAGGGCTACACCTTC; d_call: .; v_call: TRBV5-6; clone_size: .; j_call: TRBJ1-2
cdr3_aa: CASSLGTGTDTQYF; cdr3_nt: TGTGCCAGTAGCCTCGGAACAGGGACAGATACGCAGTATTTT; d_call: .; v_call: TRBV19; clone_size: once; j_call: TRBJ2-3
cdr3_aa: CASTTEGGYNYGYTF; cdr3_nt: TGTGCCAGCACGACGGAAGGCGGTTATAACTATGGCTACACCTTC; d_call: .; v_call: TRBV7-2; clone_size: few; j_call: TRBJ1-2
cdr3_aa: CASSIGRPGQPQHF; cdr3_nt: TGTGCCAGTAGTATTGGCAGGCCGGGGCAGCCCCAGCATTTT; d_call: .; v_call: TRBV19; clone_size: .; j_call: TRBJ1-5
cdr3_aa: CASSLGVTVNTEAFF; cdr3_nt: TGCGCCAGCAGCTTGGGTGTGACAGTGAACACTGAAGCTTTCTTT; d_call: .; v_call: TRBV5-1; clone_size: .; j_call: TRBJ1-1
cdr3_aa: CASSSASVEKLFF; cdr3_nt: TGTGCCAGCAGCTCCGCGTCGGTTGAAAAACTGTTTTTT; d_call: .; v_call: TRBV7-9; clone_size: .; j_call: TRBJ1-4
cdr3_aa: CASSLSDRIETQYF; cdr3_nt: TGTGCCAGCAGCCTTTCGGACAGGATAGAGACCCAGTACTTC; d_call: TRBD1; v_call: TRBV9; clone_size: .; j_call: TRBJ2-5
cdr3_aa: CASSILSGRGDTQYF; cdr3_nt: TGTGCCAGCAGCATACTTAGCGGGAGGGGAGATACGCAGTATTTT; d_call: TRBD2; v_call: TRBV7-3; clone_size: .; j_call: TRBJ2-3
cdr3_aa: CASSQGQGPTNEKLFF; cdr3_nt: TGCGCCAGCAGCCAAGGACAGGGACCAACTAATGAAAAACTGTTTTTT; d_call: TRBD1; v_call: TRBV4-1; clone_size: .; j_call: TRBJ1-4
cdr3_aa: CASSLVSPSTDTQYF; cdr3_nt: TGCGCCAGCAGCTTGGTCTCCCCTAGCACAGATACGCAGTATTTT; d_call: .; v_call: TRBV5-1; clone_size: .; j_call: TRBJ2-3
cdr3_aa: CASSRILTGGTNTEAFF; cdr3_nt: TGTGCCAGTAGTAGAATACTCACAGGGGGGACGAACACTGAAGCTTTCTTT; d_call: TRBD1; v_call: TRBV19; clone_size: .; j_call: TRBJ1-1
cdr3_aa: CASSPRTSGRTGELFF; cdr3_nt: TGTGCCAGCAGCCCGCGGACTAGCGGGAGGACCGGGGAGCTGTTTTTT; d_call: TRBD2; v_call: TRBV11-3; clone_size: .; j_call: TRBJ2-2
cdr3_aa: CASSGGQGGYTGELFF; cdr3_nt: TGTGCCAGCAGTGGGGGACAGGGGGGGTACACCGGGGAGCTGTTTTTT; d_call: TRBD1; v_call: TRBV6-1; clone_size: few; j_call: TRBJ2-2
cdr3_aa: CASSIAGQFRETQYF; cdr3_nt: TGTGCCAGTAGTATAGCCGGACAGTTTCGGGAGACCCAGTACTTC; d_call: .; v_call: TRBV19; clone_size: .; j_call: TRBJ2-5
cdr3_aa: CASSPPSNEQFF; cdr3_nt: TGTGCCAGCTCACCACCGAGCAATGAGCAGTTCTTC; d_call: .; v_call: TRBV18; clone_size: once; j_call: TRBJ2-1
cdr3_aa: CASSQEDTAYGYTF; cdr3_nt: TGCGCCAGCAGCCAAGAGGACACAGCCTATGGCTACACCTTC; d_call: .; v_call: TRBV4-1; clone_size: .; j_call: TRBJ1-2
cdr3_aa: CASSPGQGGGLAGGHEQYF; cdr3_nt: TGTGCCAGCAGCCCGGGACAGGGGGGGGGACTAGCGGGAGGACACGAGCAGTACTTC; d_call: TRBD2; v_call: TRBV7-8; clone_size: .; j_call: TRBJ2-7
cdr3_aa: CASSVGVSSYNSPLHF; cdr3_nt: TGTGCCAGCAGTGTCGGGGTTAGCTCCTATAATTCACCCCTCCACTTT; d_call: .; v_call: TRBV6-1; clone_size: .; j_call: TRBJ1-6
cdr3_aa: CASSSWTSGSDTQYF; cdr3_nt: TGTGCCAGCAGTTCATGGACTAGCGGGAGTGATACGCAGTATTTT; d_call: TRBD2; v_call: TRBV6-5; clone_size: .; j_call: TRBJ2-3
cdr3_aa: CASRSTGELFF; cdr3_nt: TGTGCCAGCCGTAGCACCGGGGAGCTGTTTTTT; d_call: .; v_call: TRBV11-3; clone_size: .; j_call: TRBJ2-2
cdr3_aa: CASSEVRGINYGYTF; cdr3_nt: TGTGCCAGCAGTGAAGTAAGGGGGATTAACTATGGCTACACCTTC; d_call: .; v_call: TRBV6-1; clone_size: .; j_call: TRBJ1-2
cdr3_aa: CASSLSDQETQYF; cdr3_nt: TGTGCCAGCAGCTTAAGCGACCAAGAGACCCAGTACTTC; d_call: .; v_call: TRBV7-9; clone_size: few; j_call: TRBJ2-5
cdr3_aa: CASSLTSEPPADTQYF; cdr3_nt: TGCGCCAGCAGCCTGACTAGCGAGCCCCCAGCAGATACGCAGTATTTT; d_call: TRBD2; v_call: TRBV5-1; clone_size: .; j_call: TRBJ2-3
cdr3_aa: CASSHGLNNQPQHF; cdr3_nt: TGCGCCAGCAGCCACGGACTAAACAATCAGCCCCAGCATTTT; d_call: .; v_call: TRBV4-1; clone_size: .; j_call: TRBJ1-5